This TCR beta chain was captured in a study of yellow fever vaccine responses in identical twins. Study-level points and caveats: As reported, the vaccine T cell response of twins seemed partly convergent and partly personalized.

The table lists this clonotype with a few counts. Its antigen is unknown. TCRdb reprocessed the RT-PCR reads with MiXCR, giving one entry per CDR3 protein. The sample shows roughly 2,300 distinct CDR3 sequences, approximately 8.3% of them seen only once. This CDR3 spans 13 amino acids. The ends were cut back, 0 bases at V and 3 bases at J, with 6 bases in the middle. Germline assignment: CDR1 SGHAT and CDR2 FQNNGV. This receptor was taken from a woman between 18 and 29 years old who received the yellow fever vaccine. This rearrangement joins TRBV11-2 to TRBJ2-7; no clear D. The sequenced sample was T cells from blood (PBMCs), unsorted or a sorted subset (not recorded which), obtained approximately 25 months after vaccination. CDR3 loop: CASSLESHYEQYF. In nucleotides, the CDR3 is TGTGCCAGCAGCTTAGAGAGTCACTACGAGCAGTACTTC.